Following are 7 T cell receptor beta chains from one sample sequenced in a study of shared clonotypes between healthy human individuals. Produced via immunoSEQ multiplex PCR; TCRdb's table is partial and in-frame only. The data hold 2 million to 2.5 million clones, with nearly 97% observed a single time. The sequenced sample consisted of naive CD4+ T cells sorted from blood. Subset defined: CD45RA+ positively selected. The receptors were gathered from a man aged 18 to 35 in good health.

The chain carries TRBV21-1 and TRBJ1-2. TRBV21-1 is listed as a pseudogene. This CDR3 region has 16 residues. The CDR3 DNA sequence: TGTGCCAGCAGCGAACTTATCAGGGCAAGGGGAGGGGGCTACACCTTC. Translating gives CASSELIRARGGGYTF.

The rearrangement links TRBV11-2 to TRBJ2-3; 12 bases align to TRBD2. V shed 6 bases and J 6 bases; nucleotides not matched to a gene: 1. Germline V lookup: CDR1 SGHAT, CDR2 FQNNGV. This CDR3 is 13 amino acids long. DNA for the CDR3: TGTGCCAGCAGACTAGCGGGAGGTGATACGCAGTATTTT. Translated, it gives CASRLAGGDTQYF.

The sample holds one count of this clone. The chain combines TRBV28 with TRBJ2-5; 14 positions match TRBD2. The CDR3 extends over 16 amino acids. With V trimmed by 4 bases and J by 2 bases, 3 bases remained unmatched. Germline V gene lookup returns CDR1 MDHEN and CDR2 SYDVKM. The CDR3: CASSSGTSGGQETQYF. CDR3 sequence (DNA): TGTGCCAGCAGTTCGGGGACTAGCGGGGGTCAAGAGACCCAGTACTTC.

A word on this clone: Additional DNA sequences in this sample encode the identical CDR3. This chain links TRBV5-1 with TRBJ2-7, with 8 positions matching TRBD1. The CDR3 has 14 residues. CDR1 is SGHRS and CDR2 is YFSETQ in the germline V gene. J gave up 2 bases and V 4 bases, and 5 bases lay outside the gene matches. As DNA, the CDR3 is TGCGCCAGCAGCCCCGGGACAGGTCCCTACGAGCAGTACTTC. This encodes CASSPGTGPYEQYF.

The V call is TRBV7-3, the J call TRBJ2-5; the D gene is possibly TRBD2 (6 bases). CDR1 is SGHTA, CDR2 FQGTGA, per germline. The CDR3 has 14 amino acids. V dropped 4 bases and J dropped 1 base, with 10 bases sitting between them. CDR3 DNA: TGTGCCAGCAGCTCGGGACTTTCCCAAGAGACCCAGTACTTC. This encodes CASSSGLSQETQYF.

The chain uses TRBV5-1 and TRBJ1-2; 10 bases align to TRBD1. V trimming: 4 bases; J trimming: 4 bases; junction bases outside the gene matches: 7. This CDR3 spans 15 amino acids. CDR1 and CDR2 from the germline V gene are SGHRS and YFSETQ. CDR3 nucleotide sequence: TGCGCCAGCAGCCCTGGACAGGGGGAGATCTATGGCTACACCTTC. This translates into CASSPGQGEIYGYTF.

The chain couples TRBV30 to TRBJ2-2; D tentatively fits TRBD1 or TRBD2 (6 bases each). The V end lost 2 bases, the J end lost 6 bases, and 19 bases lay between the germline ends. CDR3 length: 16 residues. From germline, CDR1 is GTSNPN and CDR2 SVGIG (reference sequence). The CDR3 DNA reads TGTGCCTGGAGTCGGACCGGGGGCTTTAGACCCGGGGAGCTGTTTTTT. Translating it yields CAWSRTGGFRPGELFF.